A single sample is the source of the 9 T cell receptor beta chains below, sequenced in a study of shared clonotypes between healthy human individuals. The assay was immunoSEQ multiplex PCR, and TCRdb's table has in-frame clones only and misses some. The sample has around 2.5 million clones, 93% seen once. The source material was naive CD4+ T cells from PBMCs. Subset described: CD45RA+ positively selected. The receptors were gathered from a young man in good health. Some clones in this sample may be carry-over from other donors' samples.

The chain joins TRBV28 to TRBJ1-2, with 9 bases identical to TRBD1. Trimming removed 4 bases from V and 8 bases from J; junction bases left unmatched: 5. Germline V CDR1 and CDR2: MDHEN, SYDVKM. The CDR3 runs 13 residues. The CDR3 coding sequence is TGTGCCAGCAGTTCGCGGACAGGGGTCGGCTACACCTTC. As protein: CASSSRTGVGYTF.

Notes on this clone: Additional DNA sequences in this sample encode the identical CDR3. The chain uses TRBV7-9 and TRBJ2-2; D unclear. The CDR3 totals 15 residues. V lost 0 bases to trimming and J lost 5 bases, with 10 bases between them. Germline CDR1 SEHNR, CDR2 FQNEAQ (reference sequence). The CDR3 protein is CASSLAGPGTGELFF. The CDR3 DNA reads TGTGCCAGCAGCTTAGCAGGGCCCGGGACCGGGGAGCTGTTTTTT.

The V gene is TRBV19, the J gene TRBJ2-7, with D uncertain. The CDR3 has 13 amino acids. Germline assignment: CDR1 LNHDA and CDR2 SQIVND (reference sequence). The V end lost 0 bases, the J end lost 3 bases, and 6 bases lay between the germline ends. CDR3 residues: CASSIDSLYEQYF. CDR3 in DNA: TGTGCCAGTAGTATAGACAGCCTCTACGAGCAGTACTTC.

Note on this clone: Other nucleotide sequences in the sample specify the same CDR3. The V and J genes are TRBV18 and TRBJ2-5, with TRBD1 identical over 9 bases. CDR1 KGHSH and CDR2 LQKENI come from the germline V gene. This CDR3 has 14 residues. V lost 3 bases to trimming and J lost 5 bases; unmatched junction nucleotides: 4. The CDR3 nucleotides are TGTGCCAGCTCACCCGGGACAGGGAAGGAGACCCAGTACTTC. Its protein is CASSPGTGKETQYF.

The V and J genes are TRBV9 and TRBJ2-3, with D hard to call. The V gene lost 6 bases and the J gene lost 5 bases, with 16 bases spanning the gap. This CDR3 has 14 amino acids. CDR1 is SGDLS, CDR2 YYNGEE, per germline. For the CDR3, the DNA is TGTGCCAGCAACCCAGTCCCACCTCGAGATACGCAGTATTTT. It translates to CASNPVPPRDTQYF. Full variable domain (rest looked up from reference TRBV9 and TRBJ2-3): DSGVTQTPKHLITATGQRVTLRCSPRSGDLSVYWYQQSLDQGLQFLIQYYNGEERAKGNILERFSAQQFPDLHSELNLSSLELGDSALYFCASNPVPPRDTQYFGPGTRLTVL.

The rearrangement uses TRBV18 and TRBJ2-7, with 7 positions matching TRBD1. Germline lookup yields CDR1 KGHSH and CDR2 LQKENI. The CDR3 sequence is 12 residues long. V shed 3 bases, J shed 6 bases, and the junction held 2 bases outside the gene matches. CDR3 in amino acids: CASSPDRAEQYF. DNA of the CDR3: TGTGCCAGCTCACCCGACAGGGCCGAGCAGTACTTC.

The chain uses TRBV19 and TRBJ2-1, with 13 bases matching TRBD2. Losses at the gene ends were 5 bases for V and 8 bases for J; bases not matched to a gene: 6. The V gene's germline CDR1 is LNHDA and CDR2 SQIVND (reference sequence). CDR3 length: 15 residues. CDR3 coding DNA: TGTGCCAGTAGTGCGGGACTAGCGGGATTTCATGAGCAGTTCTTC. Its translation: CASSAGLAGFHEQFF.

The chain carries TRBV4-1 and TRBJ2-3; TRBD2 matches 10 bases. The CDR3 consists of 19 residues. The ends lost 1 base at V and 0 bases at J; junction bases unmatched: 10. CDR1 MGHRA and CDR2 YSYEKL come from the germline V gene. CDR3 DNA sequence: TGCGCCAGCAGCCAAGGGACTAGCGGAGTGAGATCTAGCACAGATACGCAGTATTTT. It codes for CASSQGTSGVRSSTDTQYF.

Notes on this clone: Distinct nucleotide sequences in the sample also encode this CDR3. This sequence joins TRBV11-2 and TRBJ2-5, with D perhaps matching TRBD2 (6 bases). The J call is uncertain, as TRBJ2-7 better fits the DNA end. This CDR3 is built from 13 residues. Germline V gene sequence: CDR1 SGHAT, CDR2 FQNNGV. CDR3 residues: CASSLAGTYEQYF. CDR3 DNA sequence: TGTGCCAGCAGCTTAGCAGGGACTTACGAGCAGTACTTC.